This TCR beta chain is from a study of blood T cell repertoires in COVID-19. Background on the study: Acute and convalescent COVID-19 samples came from the United States, Italy and Spain. In each case, the material was cDNA or gDNA derived from T cells, B-cell-depleted T cells, or PBMCs.

As handled by the study authors: Reference gene primer amplification in the assay estimated nucleated cell counts. The table came from immunoSEQ multiplex PCR; TCRdb's copy has only in-frame clones and leaves some out. That table furnishes V, J and clone size, whereas the DNA furnished D and trimming. Here the sample spans some 170,000 clones, 82% being singletons. The V and J ends lost 3 bases and 5 bases respectively, with 8 bases between them. There are 14 residues in the CDR3. Germline CDR1 MDHEN, CDR2 SYDVKM. This TCR came from a woman aged 70-85 years with acute or convalescent COVID-19. Sequenced input: peripheral blood. V usage is TRBV28 and J usage is TRBJ1-6; D is ambiguous. CDR3 amino acids: CASSFGLDNSPLHF. As DNA, the CDR3 is TGTGCCAGCAGTTTCGGACTTGATAATTCACCCCTCCACTTT.